These 17 T cell receptor beta chains came from one sample sequenced in a study of blood T cell repertoires in COVID-19. The assay was immunoSEQ multiplex PCR, and TCRdb's table has in-frame clones only and misses some. Of about 120,000 clones listed, roughly 80% are singletons. The specimen sequenced was peripheral blood. These receptors all come from a human donor in a cohort sampled during active COVID-19.

The CDR3 reads CASSLDRGLGYTF. The CDR3 DNA sequence: TGCGCCAGCAGCTTGGACAGGGGGCTTGGCTACACCTTC. V gene TRBV4-1 combines with J gene TRBJ1-2, with 11 bases aligning to TRBD1. CDR3 length: 13 residues. V trimming: 5 bases; J trimming: 7 bases; junction bases outside the gene matches: 3. From germline, CDR1 is MGHRA and CDR2 YSYEKL.

A few counts support this clone. The chain employs TRBV11-2 and TRBJ2-1; weak D call: TRBD1 (6 bases). CDR1 and CDR2 (germline): SGHAT, FQNNGV. V lost 0 bases and J 8 bases, leaving 11 bases between the germline ends. The CDR3 is 14 amino acids. CDR3 DNA sequence: TGTGCCAGCAGCTTAGATCTAAAGGGGGATGAGCAGTTCTTC. Translation gives CASSLDLKGDEQFF.

The V call is TRBV6-5, the J call TRBJ2-5; possible D gene TRBD2, 6 bases. The CDR3 loop spans 14 amino acids. CDR1 is MNHEY, CDR2 SVGAGI, per germline. Trimming took off 2 bases at V and 5 bases at J, with 12 bases between the two ends. CDR3 nucleotides: TGTGCCAGCAGTTACCGGACCCGGGGGGAGACCCAGTACTTC. It specifies CASSYRTRGETQYF.

This clone appeared a few times. This chain joins TRBV7-2 and TRBJ2-7, with D possibly being TRBD1 (6 bases). Deletions cut 3 bases from V and 7 bases from J, with 16 bases between. The CDR3 sequence is 14 residues long. CDR1 is SGHTA, CDR2 FQGNSA, per germline. CDR3 bases: TGTGCCAGCAGCTTGCAGGGGACACAATTGGAGCAGTACTTC. This gives the protein CASSLQGTQLEQYF. Full variable domain (missing parts from reference TRBV7-2 and TRBJ2-7): GAGVSQSPSNKVTEKGKDVELRCDPISGHTALYWYRQSLGQGLEFLIYFQGNSAPDKSGLPSDRFSAERTGGSVSTLTIQRTQQEDSAVYLCASSLQGTQLEQYFGPGTRLTVT.

The V gene is TRBV27, the J gene TRBJ1-2; 12 positions agree with TRBD1. The CDR3 runs to 15 residues. Germline trimming cut 6 bases from V and 9 bases from J; bases unmatched to any gene: 11. Germline V lookup: CDR1 MNHEY, CDR2 SMNVEV (reference sequence). The CDR3 nucleotides are TGTGCCAGCAGGGGGACAGGGGGCGCTGGTAAGAGCTACACCTTC. Protein product: CASRGTGGAGKSYTF.

This chain links TRBV23-1 with TRBJ2-7; TRBD2 might be the D (6 bases). TRBV23-1 is identified as an open reading frame with a role that is uncertain. This CDR3 has 17 amino acids. The V end was cut by 4 bases, the J end by 0 bases, with 19 bases between. The CDR3 here is CASSPTPKNGSSYEQYF. The CDR3 bases are TGCGCCAGCAGTCCAACCCCAAAAAACGGGAGCTCCTACGAGCAGTACTTC.

V usage is TRBV7-2 and J usage is TRBJ1-2; D not certain. CDR3 length equals 11 residues. Trimming left V 3 bases short and J 13 bases short, with 12 bases between. In germline, CDR1 is SGHTA, CDR2 FQGNSA. CDR3 sequence (DNA): TGTGCCAGCAGCTTGTCTGGCCCTCGCACCTTC. Translating it yields CASSLSGPRTF. Based on the CDR3 plus reference TRBV7-2 and TRBJ1-2, the full variable domain is GAGVSQSPSNKVTEKGKDVELRCDPISGHTALYWYRQSLGQGLEFLIYFQGNSAPDKSGLPSDRFSAERTGGSVSTLTIQRTQQEDSAVYLCASSLSGPRTFGSGTRLTVV.

The V and J genes are TRBV4-1 and TRBJ2-7, with TRBD1 matching 9 bases. The CDR3 has 16 amino acids. Germline V CDR1 and CDR2: MGHRA, YSYEKL. Trimming cost V 4 bases and J 1 base; bases outside gene matches: 8. CDR3 coding DNA: TGCGCCAGCAGCCGAACCGGGACAGGGAGTTCCTACGAGCAGTACTTC. As protein: CASSRTGTGSSYEQYF.

The rearrangement links TRBV5-1 to TRBJ1-1; perhaps TRBD1 as D (6 bases). This CDR3 is built from 16 residues. The V gene lost 4 bases and the J gene lost 0 bases, with 16 bases spanning the gap. CDR1 is SGHRS and CDR2 is YFSETQ in the germline V gene. The CDR3 nucleotides read TGCGCCAGCAGCGCGGGGGGACACCCGCTGAACACTGAAGCTTTCTTT. Amino acids: CASSAGGHPLNTEAFF.

This chain links TRBV7-2 with TRBJ2-3; 12 bases align to TRBD2. The CDR3 is made up of 16 amino acids. With V trimmed by 4 bases and J by 6 bases, 8 bases remained unmatched. CDR1 is SGHTA, CDR2 FQGNSA, per germline. The CDR3 loop is CASSSRTSGDLDTQYF. The CDR3 DNA sequence: TGTGCCAGCAGCTCTCGGACTAGCGGGGACCTCGATACGCAGTATTTT.

The chain carries TRBV28 and TRBJ2-3; 8 bases match TRBD1. The germline gives CDR1 MDHEN, CDR2 SYDVKM. After removal of 3 bases from V and 3 bases from J, the junction contained 20 bases not matched to a gene. The CDR3 totals 20 residues. The chain's CDR3 is CASSLNRDLGQEMATDTQYF. CDR3 DNA sequence: TGTGCCAGCAGTTTGAATCGGGATCTGGGACAGGAAATGGCGACAGATACGCAGTATTTT.

The chain couples TRBV5-1 to TRBJ2-5, with 8 bases that match TRBD1. The CDR3 totals 15 residues. With V trimmed by 4 bases and J by 4 bases, 9 bases remained unmatched. The germline CDR1 and CDR2 sequences are SGHRS and YFSETQ. CDR3 DNA sequence: TGCGCCAGCAGCGTCCAGGACAGGGAGGCAGAGACCCAGTACTTC. The encoded protein is CASSVQDREAETQYF.

V is TRBV6-5 and J is TRBJ2-2; 9 nucleotides align to TRBD2. The length of the CDR3 is 15 residues. Germline V gene lookup returns CDR1 MNHEY and CDR2 SVGAGI. V lost 5 bases to trimming and J lost 8 bases; unmatched junction nucleotides: 9. CDR3 region: CASSRTSAGPGELFF. CDR3 DNA: TGTGCCAGCAGTAGGACTAGCGCGGGACCTGGGGAGCTGTTTTTT.

This clone was seen only once. V gene TRBV11-2 combines with J gene TRBJ2-5; 8 positions agree with TRBD1. Germline V gene sequence: CDR1 SGHAT, CDR2 FQNNGV. The CDR3 is 15 amino acids. Trimming took 2 bases from V and 1 from J; bases not matched to a gene: 3. The CDR3 bases are TGTGCCAGCAGCTTACACGGACAGGGCCAAGAGACCCAGTACTTC. Translating it yields CASSLHGQGQETQYF.

This sequence joins TRBV25-1 and TRBJ1-5; 7 positions agree with TRBD1. The CDR3 contains 12 residues. Germline-derived CDR1 and CDR2 are MGHDK and SYGVNS. J was trimmed by 8 bases and V by 8 bases; bases with no gene match: 6. The CDR3 loop reads CASQSQGEPQHF. Here the CDR3 DNA reads TGTGCCAGCCAATCCCAGGGGGAGCCCCAGCATTTT.

The chain couples TRBV2 to TRBJ2-2; D gene uncertain. V was cut by 3 bases and J by 6 bases, with 5 bases left in between. The length of the CDR3 is 12 residues. The germline CDR1 and CDR2 sequences are SNHLY and FYNNEI. The CDR3 coding sequence is TGTGCCAGCAGTGAGGAGCCCGGGGAGCTGTTTTTT. This translates into CASSEEPGELFF.

This sequence joins TRBV18 and TRBJ1-5; possible D gene TRBD1, 6 bases. The CDR3 covers 16 residues. CDR1 and CDR2 from the germline V gene are KGHSH and LQKENI. V gave up 2 bases and J gave up 5 bases, with 16 bases separating them. CDR3 DNA: TGTGCCAGCTCACCATCTCAGGACAGAGATGATCAGCCCCAGCATTTT. As protein: CASSPSQDRDDQPQHF.